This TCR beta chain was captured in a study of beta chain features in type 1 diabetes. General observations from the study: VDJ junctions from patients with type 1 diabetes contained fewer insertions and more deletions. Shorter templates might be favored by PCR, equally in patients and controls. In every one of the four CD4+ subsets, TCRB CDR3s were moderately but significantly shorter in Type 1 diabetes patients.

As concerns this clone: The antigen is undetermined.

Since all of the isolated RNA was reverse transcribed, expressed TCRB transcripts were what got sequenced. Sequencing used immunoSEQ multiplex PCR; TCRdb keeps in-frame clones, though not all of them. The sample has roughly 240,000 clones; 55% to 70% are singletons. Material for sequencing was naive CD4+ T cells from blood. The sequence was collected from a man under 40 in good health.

Written as DNA, the CDR3 is TGTGCCTGGAGTCCCCCTCCTTGGACTGAAGCTTTCTTT. Translation: CAWSPPPWTEAFF. The chain combines TRBV30 with TRBJ1-1, with no clear D. The CDR3 is 13 residues long. Germline CDR1 GTSNPN, CDR2 SVGIG (reference sequence). V was trimmed by 2 bases and J by 5 bases, leaving 12 bases between them.